Below, 31 T cell receptor beta chains from the same sample are listed, as sequenced in a study of regulatory T cells in long-lasting Graves disease. The time point was: newly diagnosed GD, antithyroid drugs for less than 3 months. Construction of the TCR library relied on RNA isolated from PBMCs. Building the TCR beta libraries relied on iRepertoire HTBI primers, and CDR3 regions underwent Arm-PCR. TCRdb redid the calling of the multiplex PCR reads with MiXCR, one entry per CDR3 protein. The data show some 350,000 distinct CDR3 sequences, roughly 17% seen once. These data were also reused for a study on T cells in Graves' hyperthyroidism and ophthalmopathy.

The material sequenced was peripheral blood mononuclear cells (PBMCs), taken at new diagnosis, from a patient treated with antithyroid drugs. Source of these receptors: a woman younger than 30 with Graves disease.

In regard to this clonotype: As the CDR3 is not closed by the conserved phenylalanine or tryptophan, this likely results from a read error. The gene calls are TRBV15 and TRBJ1-4, with D perhaps TRBD1 (6 bases). CDR3 size: 16 residues. Germline CDR1 and CDR2: LNHNV and YYDKDF (reference sequence). Trimming shortened V by 0 bases and J by 14 bases, and 22 bases separated the two germline ends. This CDR3 is CATSRDLQGFKDSLFS. In DNA form, the CDR3 reads TGTGCCACCAGCAGAGACCTACAGGGCTTTAAGGATTCGCTGTTTTCT.

The chain has TRBV2 and TRBJ2-1; 9 bases fit TRBD1. The V gene's germline CDR1 is SNHLY and CDR2 FYNNEI. V dropped 5 bases and J dropped 10; count of bases not matched to a gene: 9. The CDR3 length is 14 residues. In DNA form, the CDR3 reads TGTGCCAGCAGTCCGGGACAGGGTTCCTACGAGCAGTTCTTC. Amino acid sequence: CASSPGQGSYEQFF.

This clonotype was seen at least ten times. The chain is built from TRBV20-1 and TRBJ2-1; 13 positions agree with TRBD2. CDR1 is DFQATT, CDR2 SNEGSKA, per germline (reference sequence). V lost 5 bases, J lost 8 bases, and 12 bases stayed unmatched. The CDR3 has 16 amino acids. The CDR3 DNA reads TGCAGTGCTGTCCTACTAGCGGGAGGGAGGAACGATGAGCAGTTCTTC. Protein product: CSAVLLAGGRNDEQFF.

Comments on this clonotype: With a far larger clone one base away, a read error is the likely cause. Since no conserved phenylalanine or tryptophan closes the CDR3, a read error is the likely cause. This chain links TRBV6-5 with TRBJ2-7; D might be TRBD1 (5 bases). CDR3 size: 15 residues. Germline CDR1 and CDR2: MNHEY and SVGAGI. V was pared by 4 bases and J by 2 bases, with 15 bases between. The CDR3 sequence: CASSLWAGKPYEQYL. CDR3 DNA sequence: TGTGCCAGCAGTTTGTGGGCAGGGAAACCCTACGAGCAGTACCTC.

This clonotype occurred many times. The chain has TRBV12-3 or TRBV12-4 and TRBJ2-7; D might be TRBD2 (5 bases). V dropped 8 bases and J dropped 1 base, with 12 bases sitting between them. CDR3 length: 13 residues. This CDR3 reads CASSPGLSYEQYF. CDR3 sequence (DNA): TGTGCCAGCTCACCCGGACTTTCCTACGAGCAGTACTTC.

The chain uses TRBV12-3 or TRBV12-4 and TRBJ2-3, with D maybe TRBD1 (7 bases). With 7 bases removed from V and 4 bases from J, the gap between germline ends came to 15 bases. The CDR3 spans 14 residues. CDR3: CASKMAGGSDTQYF. DNA of the CDR3: TGTGCCAGCAAGATGGCAGGGGGGTCAGATACGCAGTATTTT.

This clonotype was seen many times. The rearrangement links TRBV6-5 to TRBJ2-7, with unresolved D. This CDR3 has 14 amino acids. The V gene lost 3 bases and the J gene lost 3 bases, with 12 bases spanning the gap. Germline-derived CDR1 and CDR2 are MNHEY and SVGAGI. The CDR3 bases are TGTGCCAGCAGTTATGTCTCCCTTTACTACGAGCAGTACTTC. This encodes CASSYVSLYYEQYF.

V is TRBV19 and J is TRBJ1-1, with D possibly being TRBD1 (5 bases). V dropped 2 bases and J dropped 5 bases, with 9 bases sitting between them. The CDR3 spans 13 residues. Germline values: CDR1 LNHDA, CDR2 SQIVND (reference sequence). The CDR3 coding sequence is TGTGCCAGTAGTATATCAGGGCAGACTGAAGCTTTCTTT. Translated: CASSISGQTEAFF.

This clonotype was observed many times. J is TRBJ2-3 and V is TRBV12-3 or TRBV12-4; D may be TRBD2 (6 bases). The CDR3 is 15 residues long. Trimming shortened V by 3 bases and J by 2 bases, and 12 bases separated the two germline ends. CDR3 protein: CASSFFQRVTDTQYF. DNA of the CDR3: TGTGCCAGCAGTTTCTTTCAGCGGGTCACAGATACGCAGTATTTT.

The sample holds a few counts of this clonotype. This rearrangement joins TRBV27 to TRBJ1-2, with D perhaps TRBD1 (5 bases). Germline V gene data show CDR1 as MNHEY and CDR2 as SMNVEV (reference sequence). Trimming took 6 bases from V and 7 from J, leaving 12 bases between them. CDR3 length: 12 residues. In DNA, the CDR3 is TGTGCCAGCAGACGTGGGGCAGGTGGCTACACCTTC. It yields the protein CASRRGAGGYTF.

The chain uses TRBV19 and TRBJ2-5; 7 nucleotides match TRBD1. The germline CDR1 and CDR2 sequences are LNHDA and SQIVND (reference sequence). V lost 1 base and J lost 4; bases outside the gene matches: 12. The CDR3 runs to 17 residues. The CDR3 loop reads CASSIVGTASPLETQYF. In nucleotides, the CDR3 is TGTGCCAGTAGTATAGTGGGGACAGCTTCCCCTCTAGAGACCCAGTACTTC.

This clonotype was detected a few times. The chain is built from TRBV4-1 and TRBJ1-5; D is uncertain. CDR1 MGHRA and CDR2 YSYEKL come from the germline V gene. Trimming stripped 1 base from V and 0 bases from J, with 13 bases between. The CDR3 consists of 17 residues. The CDR3 coding sequence is TGCGCCAGCAGCCAAGGTCGACAAGGGAATAGCAATCAGCCCCAGCATTTT. The encoded protein is CASSQGRQGNSNQPQHF.

V gene TRBV12-3 or TRBV12-4 combines with J gene TRBJ2-3, with 7 nucleotides matching TRBD1. V gave up 6 bases and J gave up 1 base; unmatched junction bases: 7. The CDR3 runs to 15 residues. The CDR3 DNA reads as TGTGCCAGCAGGACCGTTCAGGGGGGCACAGATACGCAGTATTTT. It encodes CASRTVQGGTDTQYF.

This clonotype has at least ten counts. The rearrangement links TRBV12-3 or TRBV12-4 to TRBJ2-5; D might be TRBD2 (6 bases). The V and J ends lost 6 bases and 6 bases respectively, with 20 bases between them. CDR3 length: 15 residues. DNA for the CDR3: TGTGCCAGCAGGGGGGGAGGTGCAGGAGAAAAGACCCAGTACTTC. Translated: CASRGGGAGEKTQYF.

In this sample, this clonotype turned up a few times. The J gene is TRBJ1-2, the V gene TRBV7-2, with 8 positions matching TRBD1. V was clipped by 5 bases and J by 7 bases; unmatched bases: 12. Germline CDR1 is SGHTA and CDR2 is FQGNSA. The CDR3 is made up of 15 amino acids. CDR3 DNA sequence: TGTGCCAGCAGCCCTTCGACAGGGGTAGCGGCTGGCTACACCTTC. Amino acids: CASSPSTGVAAGYTF.

As regards this clonotype: A far larger clone differs by one base, so this is likely a read error. The chain uses TRBV11-3 and TRBJ2-1; maybe TRBD2 (5 bases). The CDR3 extends over 15 amino acids. Germline V CDR1 and CDR2: SGHNT, YENEEA. CDR3 in DNA: TGTGCCAGCAGAACCATGGGAGTGAAGTACAATGGGCAGTTCTTC. This sequence encodes CASRTMGVKYNGQFF.

This clonotype was seen repeatedly, ten times or more. The rearrangement joins TRBV12-3 or TRBV12-4 to TRBJ2-1; 10 bases are a match to TRBD2. With 2 bases clipped from V and 9 bases from J, the junction kept 10 bases outside the gene matches. The CDR3 sequence is 16 residues long. CDR3 nucleotides: TGTGCCAGCAGTTTATCCCCTCTAGCGGGAGTCCTTGAGCAGTTCTTC. This codes for CASSLSPLAGVLEQFF.

At least ten counts were recorded for this clonotype. V and J are TRBV11-3 and TRBJ2-1, with 7 bases fitting TRBD1. CDR1 is SGHNT, CDR2 YENEEA, per germline. The CDR3 is 13 amino acids. V shed 5 bases, J shed 5 bases, and the junction held 3 bases outside the gene matches. CDR3: CASSPRGHNEQFF. For the CDR3, the DNA is TGTGCCAGCAGCCCGAGGGGGCACAATGAGCAGTTCTTC.

This clonotype has ten or more counts. The chain links TRBV20-1 to TRBJ2-1; possibly TRBD1 for D (6 bases). Trimming cost V 5 bases and J 6 bases, with 23 bases left between them. CDR3 length: 16 residues. In germline, CDR1 is DFQATT, CDR2 SNEGSKA (reference sequence). CDR3 region: CSAANNRANPLNEQFF. The DNA for the CDR3 is TGCAGTGCTGCAAACAACAGGGCTAACCCACTCAATGAGCAGTTCTTC.

This clonotype was counted only a few times. This chain links TRBV19 with TRBJ1-4; D not resolved. V was pared by 6 bases and J by 5 bases, with 16 bases between. The CDR3 length is 15 residues. CDR1 LNHDA and CDR2 SQIVND come from the germline V gene (reference sequence). CDR3 in DNA: TGTGCCAGTAGCTACTCCCCTGGACGGAATGAAAAACTGTTTTTT. It specifies CASSYSPGRNEKLFF.

This chain connects TRBV28 to TRBJ1-1; possibly TRBD1 for D (6 bases). This CDR3 has 13 amino acids. Between the trimmed V and J ends, which lost 5 bases and 10 bases, there was a span of 17 bases. Germline V gene lookup returns CDR1 MDHEN and CDR2 SYDVKM. CDR3 loop: CASSPTWGRGAFF. CDR3 coding DNA: TGTGCCAGCAGTCCAACGTGGGGGCGGGGAGCTTTCTTT.

This clonotype was counted only a few times. V usage is TRBV7-2 and J usage is TRBJ2-2; D is tentatively TRBD1 or TRBD2 (6 bases each). This CDR3 spans 16 amino acids. The V gene lost 1 base and the J gene lost 8 bases, with 17 bases spanning the gap. Germline-derived CDR1 and CDR2 are SGHTA and FQGNSA. The CDR3 reads CASSLVGGPEGGELFF. The CDR3, as DNA: TGTGCCAGCAGCTTAGTAGGGGGGCCCGAGGGAGGGGAGCTGTTTTTT.

About this clonotype itself: This could be a read error, since a much larger clone is one nucleotide away. The V gene is TRBV7-3, the J gene TRBJ2-3; 10 bases agree with TRBD1. The CDR3 covers 17 residues. Germline CDR1 is SGHTA and CDR2 is FQGTGA. The CDR3 protein is CASSLTFGTGVTGTQYF. For the CDR3, the DNA is TGTGCCAGCAGCTTAACGTTCGGGACAGGGGTAACAGGTACGCAGTATTTT.

This clonotype was recorded many times. This chain links TRBV3-1 with TRBJ2-1; 9 bases map to TRBD2. CDR1 and CDR2 from the germline V gene are LGHDT and YNNKEL (reference sequence). Losses at the gene ends were 4 bases for V and 0 bases for J; bases not matched to a gene: 1. The CDR3 loop spans 15 amino acids. DNA of the CDR3: TGTGCCAGCAGCCTGGGACTAGCCTCCTACAATGAGCAGTTCTTC. Amino acid sequence: CASSLGLASYNEQFF.

V and J are TRBV28 and TRBJ2-1, with D possibly called TRBD1 or TRBD2 (5 bases each). CDR3 length: 14 amino acids. CDR1 and CDR2 from the germline V gene are MDHEN and SYDVKM. Trimming took 3 bases from V and 5 from J, leaving 11 bases between them. CDR3 nucleotides: TGTGCCAGCAGTTTTGGGGGAATTAACAATGAGCAGTTCTTC. Protein sequence: CASSFGGINNEQFF.

This clonotype was seen at least ten times. The J gene is TRBJ2-1, the V gene TRBV7-8, with TRBD2 matching 9 bases. Germline CDR1 and CDR2: SGHVS and FQNEAQ. The CDR3 covers 17 residues. With V trimmed by 1 base and J by 4 bases, 8 bases remained unmatched. CDR3 sequence: CASSLEGGGAVYNEQFF. CDR3 coding DNA: TGTGCCAGCAGCTTAGAGGGCGGGGGGGCGGTTTACAATGAGCAGTTCTTC.

Many counts were recorded for this clonotype. The V call is TRBV4-1, the J call TRBJ1-1; no clear D gene. In germline, CDR1 is MGHRA, CDR2 YSYEKL. This CDR3 region has 12 residues. The V gene lost 4 bases and the J gene lost 10 bases, with 13 bases spanning the gap. The CDR3 here is CASSRDGAGAFF. CDR3 nucleotide sequence: TGCGCCAGCAGCCGAGACGGCGCGGGAGCTTTCTTT.

The chain recombines TRBV9 with TRBJ1-3, with TRBD1 identical over 7 bases. The CDR3 has 15 residues. V lost 3 bases and J lost 2; bases outside the gene matches: 5. Looked up from germline, CDR1 is SGDLS and CDR2 is YYNGEE. The CDR3 protein is CASSGYRGAGNTIYF. DNA of the CDR3: TGTGCCAGCAGCGGCTACAGGGGAGCTGGAAACACCATATATTTT.

This clonotype was seen more than once but under ten times. A read error may explain this, as a much larger clone is one base away. The chain links TRBV5-1 to TRBJ2-1; TRBD2 aligns across 12 bases. The J segment lost 4 bases and the V segment lost 7 bases, leaving 9 bases of the junction unmatched. Germline V gene sequence: CDR1 SGHRS, CDR2 YFSETQ. The CDR3 is 16 amino acids. CDR3 bases: TGCGCCAGCGGCCCCCGGCTAGCGGGGGGGTACAATGAGCAGTTCTTC. Protein sequence: CASGPRLAGGYNEQFF.

This clonotype appeared a few times. The rearrangement links TRBV7-9 to TRBJ1-1; D is undetermined. There are 14 residues in the CDR3. Germline loops: CDR1 SEHNR, CDR2 FQNEAQ (reference sequence). V was clipped by 1 base and J by 10 bases, with 16 bases between them. CDR3 DNA: TGTGCCAGCAGCTTAGGCGTGGCAGCGCCTGGAGCTTTCTTT. Amino acids: CASSLGVAAPGAFF. Using reference TRBV7-9 and TRBJ1-1 for the parts outside the CDR3, the full variable domain is DTGVSQNPRHKITKRGQNVTFRCDPISEHNRLYWYRQTLGQGPEFLTYFQNEAQLEKSRLLSDRFSAERPKGSFSTLEIQRTEQGDSAMYLCASSLGVAAPGAFFGQGTRLTVV.

This clonotype was seen only a few times. The chain links TRBV6-1 to TRBJ1-2; possible D gene TRBD1, 5 bases. The CDR3 runs 13 residues. Trimming removed 6 bases at V and 7 bases at J, with 15 bases between. In germline, CDR1 is MNHNS, CDR2 SASEGT. The CDR3 nucleotides are TGTGCCAGCAGCCCCGCAGGGTACCCTGGCTACACCTTC. Amino acids: CASSPAGYPGYTF.